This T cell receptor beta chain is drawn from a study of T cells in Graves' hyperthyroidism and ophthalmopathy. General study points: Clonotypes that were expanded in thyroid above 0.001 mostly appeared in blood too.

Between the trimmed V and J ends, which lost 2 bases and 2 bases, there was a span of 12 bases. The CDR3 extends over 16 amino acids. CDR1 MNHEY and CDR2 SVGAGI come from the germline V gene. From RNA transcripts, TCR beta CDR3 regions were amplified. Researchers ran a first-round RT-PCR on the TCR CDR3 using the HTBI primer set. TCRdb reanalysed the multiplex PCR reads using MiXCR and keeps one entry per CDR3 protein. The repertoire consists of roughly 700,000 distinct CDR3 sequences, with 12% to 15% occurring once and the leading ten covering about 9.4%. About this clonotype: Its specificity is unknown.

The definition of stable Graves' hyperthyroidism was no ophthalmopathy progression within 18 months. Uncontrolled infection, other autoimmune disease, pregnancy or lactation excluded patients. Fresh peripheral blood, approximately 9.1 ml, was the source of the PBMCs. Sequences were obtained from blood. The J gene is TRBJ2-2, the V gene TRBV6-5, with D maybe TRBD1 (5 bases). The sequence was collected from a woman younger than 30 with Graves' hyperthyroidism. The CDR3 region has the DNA TGTGCCAGCAGTTACAATGCCAGGGCAAACACCGGGGAGCTGTTTTTT. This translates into CASSYNARANTGELFF.